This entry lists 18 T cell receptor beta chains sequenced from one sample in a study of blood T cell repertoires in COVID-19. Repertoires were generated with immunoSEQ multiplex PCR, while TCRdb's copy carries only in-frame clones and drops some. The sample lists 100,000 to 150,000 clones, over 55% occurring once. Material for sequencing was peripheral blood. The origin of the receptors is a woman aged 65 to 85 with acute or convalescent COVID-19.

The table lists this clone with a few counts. Here the CDR3 reads CASSYLAGGKDIGELFF. CDR3 coding DNA: TGTGCCAGCAGCTATTTAGCGGGAGGGAAAGATATCGGGGAGCTGTTTTTT. The V call is TRBV5-4, the J call TRBJ2-2, with 11 nucleotides matching TRBD2. Looked up from germline, CDR1 is SGHNT and CDR2 is YYREEE (reference sequence). Unmatched junction bases numbered 11, after V lost 3 bases and J lost 7 bases. The CDR3 has 17 residues.

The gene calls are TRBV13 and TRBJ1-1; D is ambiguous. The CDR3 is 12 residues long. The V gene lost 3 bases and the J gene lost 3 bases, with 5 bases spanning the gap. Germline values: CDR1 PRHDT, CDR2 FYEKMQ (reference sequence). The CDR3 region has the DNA TGTGCCAGCAGCTTCCGGGACACTGAAGCTTTCTTT. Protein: CASSFRDTEAFF.

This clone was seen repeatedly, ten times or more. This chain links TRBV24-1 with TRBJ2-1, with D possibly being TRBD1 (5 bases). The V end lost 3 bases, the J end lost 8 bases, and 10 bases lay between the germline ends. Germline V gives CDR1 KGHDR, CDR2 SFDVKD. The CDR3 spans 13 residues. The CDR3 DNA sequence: TGTGCCACCAGTGATGCCCAGGGTGATGAGCAGTTCTTC. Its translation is CATSDAQGDEQFF.

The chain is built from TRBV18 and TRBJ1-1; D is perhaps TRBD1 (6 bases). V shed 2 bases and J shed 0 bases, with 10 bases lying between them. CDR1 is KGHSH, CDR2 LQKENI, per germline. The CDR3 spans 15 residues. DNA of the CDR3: TGTGCCAGCTCACCAAACAGGGCCCTGAACACTGAAGCTTTCTTT. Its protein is CASSPNRALNTEAFF.

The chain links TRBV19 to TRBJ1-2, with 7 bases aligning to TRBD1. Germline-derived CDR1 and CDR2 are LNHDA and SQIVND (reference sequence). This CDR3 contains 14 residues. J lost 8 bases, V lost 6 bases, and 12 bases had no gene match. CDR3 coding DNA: TGTGCCAGTAGCCTACAGGGGACCAAGAGGGGCTACACCTTC. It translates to CASSLQGTKRGYTF.

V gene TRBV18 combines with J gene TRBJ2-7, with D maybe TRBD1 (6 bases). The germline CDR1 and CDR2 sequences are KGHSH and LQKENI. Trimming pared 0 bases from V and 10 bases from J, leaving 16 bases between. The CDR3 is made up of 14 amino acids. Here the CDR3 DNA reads TGTGCCAGCTCACCACCCCTGGACAGCAAGAGACAGTACTTC. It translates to CASSPPLDSKRQYF.

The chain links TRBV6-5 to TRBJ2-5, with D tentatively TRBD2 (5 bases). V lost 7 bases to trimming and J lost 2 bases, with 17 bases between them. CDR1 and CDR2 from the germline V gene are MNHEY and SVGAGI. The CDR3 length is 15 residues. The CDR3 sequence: CASTLDPGFQETQYF. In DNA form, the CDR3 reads TGTGCCAGCACGCTCGACCCGGGGTTTCAAGAGACCCAGTACTTC.

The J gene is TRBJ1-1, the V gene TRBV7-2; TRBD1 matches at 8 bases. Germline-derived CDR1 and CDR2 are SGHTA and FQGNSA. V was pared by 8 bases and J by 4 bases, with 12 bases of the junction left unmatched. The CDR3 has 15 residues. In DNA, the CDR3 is TGTGCCAGCGCGTGGTCGCCGGACAGGGTCACTGAAGCTTTCTTT. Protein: CASAWSPDRVTEAFF.

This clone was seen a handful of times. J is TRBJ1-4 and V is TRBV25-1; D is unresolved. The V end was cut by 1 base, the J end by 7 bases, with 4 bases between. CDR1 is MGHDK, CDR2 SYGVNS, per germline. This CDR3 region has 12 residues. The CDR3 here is CASSEWAEKLFF. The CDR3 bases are TGTGCCAGCAGTGAATGGGCTGAAAAACTGTTTTTT.

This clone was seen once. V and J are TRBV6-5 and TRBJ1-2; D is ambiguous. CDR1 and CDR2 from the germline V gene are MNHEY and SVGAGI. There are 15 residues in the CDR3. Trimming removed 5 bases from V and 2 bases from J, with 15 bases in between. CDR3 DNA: TGTGCCAGCAGTCTCGCCATCCGAGGGAACTATGGCTACACCTTC. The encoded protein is CASSLAIRGNYGYTF.

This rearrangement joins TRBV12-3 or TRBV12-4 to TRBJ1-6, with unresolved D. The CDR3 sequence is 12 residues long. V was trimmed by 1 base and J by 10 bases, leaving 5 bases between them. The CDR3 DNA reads TGTGCCAGCAGTTTAGGTAGCTCACCCCTCCACTTT. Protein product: CASSLGSSPLHF.

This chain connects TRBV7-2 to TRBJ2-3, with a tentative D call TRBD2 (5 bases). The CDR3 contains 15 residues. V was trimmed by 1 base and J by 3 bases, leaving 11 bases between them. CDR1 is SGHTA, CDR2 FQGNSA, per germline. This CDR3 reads CASSLDPGRTDTQYF. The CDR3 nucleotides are TGTGCCAGCAGCTTAGATCCGGGAAGAACAGATACGCAGTATTTT. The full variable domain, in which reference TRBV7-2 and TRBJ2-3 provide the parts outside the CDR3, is GAGVSQSPSNKVTEKGKDVELRCDPISGHTALYWYRQSLGQGLEFLIYFQGNSAPDKSGLPSDRFSAERTGGSVSTLTIQRTQQEDSAVYLCASSLDPGRTDTQYFGPGTRLTVL.

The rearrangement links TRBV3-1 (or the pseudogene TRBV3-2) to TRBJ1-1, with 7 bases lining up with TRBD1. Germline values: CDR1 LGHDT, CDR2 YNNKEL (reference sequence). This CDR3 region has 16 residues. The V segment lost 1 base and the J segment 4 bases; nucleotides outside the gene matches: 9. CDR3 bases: TGTGCCAGCAGCCAAGTAAGTACAGGGGTTGGCACTGAAGCTTTCTTT. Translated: CASSQVSTGVGTEAFF.

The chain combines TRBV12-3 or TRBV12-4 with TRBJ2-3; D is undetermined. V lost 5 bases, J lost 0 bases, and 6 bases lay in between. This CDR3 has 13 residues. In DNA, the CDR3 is TGTGCCAGCAGTCCCATGAGCACAGATACGCAGTATTTT. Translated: CASSPMSTDTQYF.

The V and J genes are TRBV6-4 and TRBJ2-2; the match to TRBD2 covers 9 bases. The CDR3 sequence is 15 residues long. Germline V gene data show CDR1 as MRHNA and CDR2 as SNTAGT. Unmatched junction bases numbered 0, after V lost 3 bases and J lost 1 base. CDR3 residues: CASSDSGGNTGELFF. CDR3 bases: TGTGCCAGCAGTGATAGCGGGGGGAACACCGGGGAGCTGTTTTTT.

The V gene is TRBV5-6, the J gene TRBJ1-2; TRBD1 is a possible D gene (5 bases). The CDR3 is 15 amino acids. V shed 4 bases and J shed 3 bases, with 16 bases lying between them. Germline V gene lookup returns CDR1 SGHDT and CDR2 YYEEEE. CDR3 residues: CASSPEVLGHYGYTF. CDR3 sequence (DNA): TGTGCCAGCAGCCCGGAAGTGCTGGGGCACTATGGCTACACCTTC.

The CDR3 sequence: CASSFFGSGNNEQFF. CDR3 bases: TGTGCCAGCAGTTTTTTTGGTAGCGGGAACAATGAGCAGTTCTTC. The chain uses TRBV27 and TRBJ2-1; 8 nucleotides align to TRBD2. The CDR3 spans 15 residues. The germline CDR1 and CDR2 sequences are MNHEY and SMNVEV (reference sequence). J lost 5 bases, V lost 3 bases, and 6 bases had no gene match.

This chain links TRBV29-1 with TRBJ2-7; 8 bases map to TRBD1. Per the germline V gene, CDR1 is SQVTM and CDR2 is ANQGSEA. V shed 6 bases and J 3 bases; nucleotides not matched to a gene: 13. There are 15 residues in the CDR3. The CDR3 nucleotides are TGCAGCGTCGGAGGGCGACAGGGGATGTACTACGAGCAGTACTTC. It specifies CSVGGRQGMYYEQYF.